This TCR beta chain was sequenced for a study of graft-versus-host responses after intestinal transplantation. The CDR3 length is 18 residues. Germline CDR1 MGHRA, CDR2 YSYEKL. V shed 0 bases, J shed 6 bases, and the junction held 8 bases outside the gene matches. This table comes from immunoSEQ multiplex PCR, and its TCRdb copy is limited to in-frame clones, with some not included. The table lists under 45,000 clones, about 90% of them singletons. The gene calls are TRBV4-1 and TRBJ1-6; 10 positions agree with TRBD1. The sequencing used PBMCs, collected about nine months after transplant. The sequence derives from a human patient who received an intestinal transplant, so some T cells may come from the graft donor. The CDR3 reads CASSQEGRDRGFNSPLHF. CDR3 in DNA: TGCGCCAGCAGCCAAGAGGGGAGGGACAGGGGATTTAATTCACCCCTCCACTTT.